This is a list of T cell receptor beta chains from one sample in a study of blood T cells in healthy people across ages. TCRdb re-analysed the 5' RACE reads in MiXCR, keeping a single row per CDR3 protein. The table includes about 650,000 distinct CDR3 sequences, about 34% detected once. Material: blood. The receptors were sampled from an elderly woman in good health. Both conserved end residues are part of each CDR3. The D gene is left open where the match is weak. Clone size is not always given. Where it is, it says once, few, many or a class for expanded clones.

v_call: TRBV5-1; j_call: TRBJ2-5; d_call: TRBD1; clone_size: many; cdr3_nt: TGCGCCAGCAGCTTGGCCGCGGACAGGGTTGAGACCCAGTACTTC; cdr3_aa: CASSLAADRVETQYF
v_call: TRBV6-2/TRBV6-3; j_call: TRBJ2-1; d_call: TRBD1; clone_size: many; cdr3_nt: TGTGCCAGCAGCACGACAGGGGGATTCTACAATGAGCAGTTCTTC; cdr3_aa: CASSTTGGFYNEQFF
v_call: TRBV6-1; j_call: TRBJ2-4; d_call: .; clone_size: many; cdr3_nt: TGTGCCAGCAGTGTTTCGGCCTCGCAGGGTCTTCCCAAAAACATTCAGTACTTC; cdr3_aa: CASSVSASQGLPKNIQYF
v_call: TRBV20-1; j_call: TRBJ1-5; d_call: .; clone_size: many; cdr3_nt: TGCAGTGTAAGAGCCGAATCAGGGTATAGCAATCAGCCCCAGCATTTT; cdr3_aa: CSVRAESGYSNQPQHF
v_call: TRBV20-1; j_call: TRBJ1-3; d_call: TRBD1; clone_size: few; cdr3_nt: TGCAGTGCTATGACAGGGGGTGGAAACACCATATATTTT; cdr3_aa: CSAMTGGGNTIYF
v_call: TRBV5-1; j_call: TRBJ2-1; d_call: TRBD2; clone_size: .; cdr3_nt: TGCGCCAGCAGCCTCGACGGGCGACTAGCAAAGGAGCAGTTCTTC; cdr3_aa: CASSLDGRLAKEQFF
v_call: TRBV5-6; j_call: TRBJ2-3; d_call: TRBD2; clone_size: .; cdr3_nt: TGTGCCAGCAGCTTGGAACTAACTAGCGACACAGATACGCAGTATTTT; cdr3_aa: CASSLELTSDTDTQYF
v_call: TRBV5-4; j_call: TRBJ2-3; d_call: TRBD1; clone_size: many; cdr3_nt: TGTGCCAGCAGCCGTTCACAGGGGGACACAGATACGCAGTATTTT; cdr3_aa: CASSRSQGDTDTQYF
v_call: TRBV7-2; j_call: TRBJ2-3; d_call: TRBD2; clone_size: .; cdr3_nt: TGTGCCAGCAGCTTCAGAGCGGGGGGGCGGGGCACAGATACGCAGTATTTT; cdr3_aa: CASSFRAGGRGTDTQYF
v_call: TRBV20-1; j_call: TRBJ2-1; d_call: TRBD2; clone_size: many; cdr3_nt: TGCAGTGCTAGACCTGACCTAGCGGGGGAAAACAATGAGCAGTTCTTC; cdr3_aa: CSARPDLAGENNEQFF
v_call: TRBV12-5; j_call: TRBJ1-2; d_call: .; clone_size: .; cdr3_nt: TGTGCTAGTGGTTTGGAATGGCTCTATGGCTACACCTTC; cdr3_aa: CASGLEWLYGYTF
v_call: TRBV2; j_call: TRBJ2-7; d_call: .; clone_size: .; cdr3_nt: TGTGCCAGCAGTGAATCCGCGTCCTTAGCCTACGAGCAGTACTTC; cdr3_aa: CASSESASLAYEQYF
v_call: TRBV6-2/TRBV6-3; j_call: TRBJ1-5; d_call: TRBD1; clone_size: .; cdr3_nt: TGTGCCAGCAGGGACAGGGGAGGGAATCAGCCCCGGCATTTT; cdr3_aa: CASRDRGGNQPRHF
v_call: TRBV6-6; j_call: TRBJ1-1; d_call: .; clone_size: .; cdr3_nt: TGTGCCAGCAGTCGCTTGAACACTGAAGCTTTCTTT; cdr3_aa: CASSRLNTEAFF
v_call: TRBV7-2; j_call: TRBJ1-4; d_call: .; clone_size: many; cdr3_nt: TGTGCCAGCAGCTTAGCGGTAGGGGTTGGTCCCCCAGAACTGTTTTTT; cdr3_aa: CASSLAVGVGPPELFF
v_call: TRBV30; j_call: TRBJ2-7; d_call: .; clone_size: few; cdr3_nt: TGTGCCTGGACCCGAGCTGGCTACGAGCAGTACTTC; cdr3_aa: CAWTRAGYEQYF
v_call: TRBV7-2; j_call: TRBJ2-1; d_call: TRBD1; clone_size: few; cdr3_nt: TGTGCCAGCAGCTTATGGGACAGGCCCCTCCTGGGGGACGACAATGAGCAGTTCTTC; cdr3_aa: CASSLWDRPLLGDDNEQFF
v_call: TRBV20-1; j_call: TRBJ1-1; d_call: TRBD1; clone_size: many; cdr3_nt: TGCAGTTCAGGGGGCGCGATGAACACTGAAGCTTTCTTT; cdr3_aa: CSSGGAMNTEAFF
v_call: TRBV4-2; j_call: TRBJ1-2; d_call: TRBD1; clone_size: many; cdr3_nt: TGTGCCAGCAGCCAAGAGGTGGACAGGGGCTATGGCTACACCTTC; cdr3_aa: CASSQEVDRGYGYTF
v_call: TRBV5-1; j_call: TRBJ1-1; d_call: .; clone_size: .; cdr3_nt: TGCGCCAGCAGCATCGGACAGCTCGAAGCTTTCTTT; cdr3_aa: CASSIGQLEAFF
v_call: TRBV20-1; j_call: TRBJ2-7; d_call: .; clone_size: .; cdr3_nt: TGCAGTGCCGAGCGGATCTCCCCGGAGCAGTACTTC; cdr3_aa: CSAERISPEQYF
v_call: TRBV4-2; j_call: TRBJ2-1; d_call: .; clone_size: .; cdr3_nt: TGTGCCAGCAGCCAAGATCCCCTAGTAGACAATGAGCAGTTCTTC; cdr3_aa: CASSQDPLVDNEQFF
v_call: TRBV30; j_call: TRBJ2-7; d_call: .; clone_size: many; cdr3_nt: TGTGCCTGGAATGGACGGGGGGCTGAGCAGTACTTC; cdr3_aa: CAWNGRGAEQYF
v_call: TRBV27; j_call: TRBJ2-5; d_call: .; clone_size: many; cdr3_nt: TGTGCCAGCAGTTTTGGACTTCAAGAGACCCAGTACTTC; cdr3_aa: CASSFGLQETQYF
v_call: TRBV12-3/TRBV12-4; j_call: TRBJ2-2; d_call: TRBD1; clone_size: many; cdr3_nt: TGTGCCAGCAGCCCAAGACAGGGGACCGGGGAGCTGTTTTTT; cdr3_aa: CASSPRQGTGELFF
v_call: TRBV5-1; j_call: TRBJ2-5; d_call: .; clone_size: .; cdr3_nt: TGCGCCAGCAGGTCGGGACGGAACCAAGAGACCCAGTACTTC; cdr3_aa: CASRSGRNQETQYF
v_call: TRBV7-9; j_call: TRBJ2-3; d_call: .; clone_size: once; cdr3_nt: TGTGCCAGCAGCTTGCCGGGTGGTACGCAGTATTTT; cdr3_aa: CASSLPGGTQYF
v_call: TRBV9; j_call: TRBJ2-1; d_call: .; clone_size: many; cdr3_nt: TGTGCCAGCAGCGTAGAATGGAATAGCTGGAATGAGCAGTTCTTC; cdr3_aa: CASSVEWNSWNEQFF
v_call: TRBV20-1; j_call: TRBJ2-7; d_call: TRBD2; clone_size: many; cdr3_nt: TGCAGTGCTTCGACTAGCGGGGACTACGAGCAGTACTTC; cdr3_aa: CSASTSGDYEQYF
v_call: TRBV3-1; j_call: TRBJ2-1; d_call: .; clone_size: .; cdr3_nt: TGTACCAGCAGACAAGGGATTCAAACAGGAAATGAGCAGTTCTTC; cdr3_aa: CTSRQGIQTGNEQFF
v_call: TRBV7-2; j_call: TRBJ1-2; d_call: TRBD1; clone_size: many; cdr3_nt: TGTGCCAGCAGCTCAGCCCGCGGGACAGGAGGCTATGGCTACACCTTC; cdr3_aa: CASSSARGTGGYGYTF
v_call: TRBV7-8; j_call: TRBJ1-2; d_call: .; clone_size: many; cdr3_nt: TGTGCCAGCAGCTTAGCAGGTGACCTCTATGGCTACACCTTC; cdr3_aa: CASSLAGDLYGYTF
v_call: TRBV19; j_call: TRBJ2-7; d_call: .; clone_size: .; cdr3_nt: TGTGCCAGCACCCCCGGCACCCGTGGGAATGAGCAGTACTTC; cdr3_aa: CASTPGTRGNEQYF
v_call: TRBV7-2; j_call: TRBJ2-3; d_call: TRBD2; clone_size: once; cdr3_nt: TGTGCCAGCAGCGGGGCCAAGGGACTAGCAACGGATACGCAGTATTTT; cdr3_aa: CASSGAKGLATDTQYF
v_call: TRBV4-3; j_call: TRBJ2-7; d_call: .; clone_size: many; cdr3_nt: TGCGCCAGCAGCCCTACCCTAGGAGCCCACGAGCAGTACTTC; cdr3_aa: CASSPTLGAHEQYF
v_call: TRBV5-1; j_call: TRBJ1-1; d_call: TRBD1; clone_size: few; cdr3_nt: TGCGCCAGCAGCCACGGGACAGAGAACACTGAAGCTTTCTTT; cdr3_aa: CASSHGTENTEAFF
v_call: TRBV20-1; j_call: TRBJ2-7; d_call: TRBD2; clone_size: .; cdr3_nt: TGCAGTGCTAGAGATGGGGCGGGAGGGAATGAGCAGTACTTC; cdr3_aa: CSARDGAGGNEQYF
v_call: TRBV7-2; j_call: TRBJ2-6; d_call: TRBD1; clone_size: many; cdr3_nt: TGTGCCAGCAGCCCGGGACAGAGGGCCAACGTCCTGACTTTC; cdr3_aa: CASSPGQRANVLTF
v_call: TRBV6-6; j_call: TRBJ1-4; d_call: .; clone_size: many; cdr3_nt: TGTGCCAGCAACCTCGAGTCAACTAATGAAAAACTGTTTTTT; cdr3_aa: CASNLESTNEKLFF
v_call: TRBV29-1; j_call: TRBJ2-7; d_call: .; clone_size: many; cdr3_nt: TGCAGCGTCAGAAGGGGTAACGAGCAGTACTTC; cdr3_aa: CSVRRGNEQYF
v_call: TRBV9; j_call: TRBJ1-2; d_call: TRBD1; clone_size: many; cdr3_nt: TGTGCCAGCAGCCCCCGGACAGGGAGAGGGTATGGCTACACCTTC; cdr3_aa: CASSPRTGRGYGYTF
v_call: TRBV6-2/TRBV6-3; j_call: TRBJ1-5; d_call: .; clone_size: many; cdr3_nt: TGTGCCATCGGGCGGGACGGGGATCAGCCCCAGCATTTT; cdr3_aa: CAIGRDGDQPQHF
v_call: TRBV9; j_call: TRBJ1-1; d_call: TRBD1; clone_size: once; cdr3_nt: TGTGCCAGCAGCGCCATCGACAGGGCGGCTTTCTTT; cdr3_aa: CASSAIDRAAFF
v_call: TRBV7-9; j_call: TRBJ2-5; d_call: TRBD1; clone_size: .; cdr3_nt: TGTGCCAGCAGCACCCTGCCAGGGGGCGCGCAGACCCAGTACTTC; cdr3_aa: CASSTLPGGAQTQYF
v_call: TRBV5-1; j_call: TRBJ1-1; d_call: .; clone_size: .; cdr3_nt: TGCGCCAGCAGCTTCGGAGACAACACTGAAGCTTTCTTT; cdr3_aa: CASSFGDNTEAFF
v_call: TRBV7-8; j_call: TRBJ2-5; d_call: TRBD2; clone_size: many; cdr3_nt: TGTGCCAGCAGCCCCGAATATAGCGGGAGGGAGACCCAGTACTTC; cdr3_aa: CASSPEYSGRETQYF